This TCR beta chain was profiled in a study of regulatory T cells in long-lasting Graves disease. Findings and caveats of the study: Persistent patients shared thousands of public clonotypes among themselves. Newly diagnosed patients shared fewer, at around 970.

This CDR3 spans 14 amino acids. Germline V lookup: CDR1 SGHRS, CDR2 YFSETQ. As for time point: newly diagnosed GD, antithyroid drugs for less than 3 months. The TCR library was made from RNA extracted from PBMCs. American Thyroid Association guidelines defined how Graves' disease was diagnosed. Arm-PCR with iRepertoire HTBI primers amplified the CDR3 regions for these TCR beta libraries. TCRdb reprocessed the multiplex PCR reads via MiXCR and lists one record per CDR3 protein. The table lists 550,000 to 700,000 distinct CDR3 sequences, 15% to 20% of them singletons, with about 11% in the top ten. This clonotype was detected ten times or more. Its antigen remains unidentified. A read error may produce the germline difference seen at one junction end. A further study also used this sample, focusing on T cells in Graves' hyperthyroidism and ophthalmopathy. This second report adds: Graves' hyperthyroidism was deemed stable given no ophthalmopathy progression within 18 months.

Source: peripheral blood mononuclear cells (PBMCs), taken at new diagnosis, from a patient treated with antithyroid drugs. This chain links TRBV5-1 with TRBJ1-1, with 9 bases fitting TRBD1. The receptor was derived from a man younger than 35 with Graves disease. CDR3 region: CASSLGQGHTEAFF. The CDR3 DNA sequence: TGTGCCAGCAGCTTAGGACAGGGGCACACTGAAGCTTTCTTT.